Shown below are 5 T cell receptor beta chains from a single sample sequenced in a study of blood T cell repertoires in COVID-19. Here immunoSEQ multiplex PCR was the method, and the copy in TCRdb shows in-frame clones only, minus some. The table includes a few hundred thousand clones, roughly 90% detected once. What was sequenced was peripheral blood. Every receptor here comes from a man younger than 40 with active or convalescent COVID-19.

V gene TRBV11-2 combines with J gene TRBJ2-7, with 11 bases matching TRBD2. CDR3 length equals 15 residues. The trim removed 3 bases at V and 3 bases at J, leaving 4 bases unmatched. CDR1 and CDR2 from the germline V gene are SGHAT and FQNNGV. CDR3 DNA: TGTGCCAGCAGCTTTAGCGGGGGGGCTGACTACGAGCAGTACTTC. Its translation: CASSFSGGADYEQYF.

This clone was detected a few times. V and J are TRBV10-2 and TRBJ2-3; D possibly corresponds to TRBD1 (5 bases). Germline CDR1 and CDR2: WSHSY and SAAADI. Trimming shortened V by 6 bases and J by 0 bases, and 13 bases separated the two germline ends. CDR3 length: 15 amino acids. The CDR3, as DNA: TGCGCCAGCAGCGAAACTGCAGGGAGCACAGATACGCAGTATTTT. Its protein is CASSETAGSTDTQYF.

Only a few counts were recorded for this clone. The chain links TRBV6-6 to TRBJ1-4; D not resolved. The length of the CDR3 is 15 residues. The germline V gene has CDR1 MNHNY and CDR2 SVGAGI (reference sequence). Trimming left V 5 bases short and J 1 base short, with 11 bases between. CDR3 sequence: CASSAVPGTNEKLFF. CDR3 bases: TGTGCCAGCAGTGCTGTTCCGGGAACTAATGAAAAACTGTTTTTT.

With respect to this clone: The sample contains more than one DNA sequence encoding this CDR3. The rearrangement joins TRBV19 to TRBJ1-5; a possible D gene is TRBD1 (6 bases). V shed 3 bases and J shed 1 base, with 10 bases lying between them. The CDR3 is 15 amino acids. Germline V gene lookup returns CDR1 LNHDA and CDR2 SQIVND (reference sequence). CDR3 sequence: CASSISGGSNQPQHF. The CDR3 DNA sequence: TGTGCCAGTAGTATTTCGGGGGGCAGCAATCAGCCCCAGCATTTT.

The chain links TRBV3-1 (or the pseudogene TRBV3-2) to TRBJ2-1; 11 bases agree with TRBD1. The CDR3 is 17 residues long. Germline loops: CDR1 LGHDT, CDR2 YNNKEL (reference sequence). After removal of 3 bases from V and 7 bases from J, the junction contained 11 bases not matched to a gene. CDR3: CASSQGAGTGGRNEQFF. The CDR3 DNA follows: TGTGCCAGCAGCCAGGGGGCCGGGACAGGGGGTCGGAATGAGCAGTTCTTC.